This T cell receptor beta chain is from a study of CD8+ T cells in alopecia areata. Study-level points and caveats: Scalp sample data also include resident alphabeta T cells from normal skin. Relative to normal scalp, lesional scalp, especially alopecia totalis/universalis, showed higher clonality.

Cell sorting on a FACSAria was used to separate CD4+ and CD8+ T cells from the PBMCs. Comment on this clone: Its antigen remains unknown.

Extraction and reverse transcription of RNA yielded cDNA as the sequencing template. Produced via immunoSEQ multiplex PCR; TCRdb's table is partial and in-frame only. Here the sample spans about 110,000 clones, roughly 64% being singletons. The receptor was derived from a human donor in good health. The sample comprised CD8+ T cells sorted from blood.

CDR3 nucleotide sequence: TGTGCCAGCAGCCAAGTATTCGGCGAGTACAATGAGCAGTTCTTC. Residues: CASSQVFGEYNEQFF. This chain joins TRBV4-2 and TRBJ2-1, with D unclear. CDR3 length: 15 residues. The V end lost 1 base, the J end lost 4 bases, and 11 bases lay between the germline ends. Per germline, CDR1 LGHNA and CDR2 YNFKEQ.